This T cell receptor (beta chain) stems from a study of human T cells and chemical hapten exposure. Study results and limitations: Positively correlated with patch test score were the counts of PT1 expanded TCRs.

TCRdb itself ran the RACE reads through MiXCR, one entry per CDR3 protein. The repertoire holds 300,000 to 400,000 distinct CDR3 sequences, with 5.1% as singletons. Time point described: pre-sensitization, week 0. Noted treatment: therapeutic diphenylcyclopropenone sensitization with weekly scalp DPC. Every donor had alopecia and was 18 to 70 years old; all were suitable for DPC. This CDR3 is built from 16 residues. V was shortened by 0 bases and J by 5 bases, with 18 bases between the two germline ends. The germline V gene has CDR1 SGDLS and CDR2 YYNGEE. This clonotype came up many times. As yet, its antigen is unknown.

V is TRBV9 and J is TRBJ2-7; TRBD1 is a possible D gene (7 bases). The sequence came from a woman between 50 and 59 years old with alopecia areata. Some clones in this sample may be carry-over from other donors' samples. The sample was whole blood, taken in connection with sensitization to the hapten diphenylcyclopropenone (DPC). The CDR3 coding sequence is TGTGCCAGCAGCGTAGGGTCAGGCGGGACAGAGAACGAGCAGTACTTC. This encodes CASSVGSGGTENEQYF.